The next 30 T cell receptor beta chains were all read from a single sample in a study of shared clonotypes between healthy human individuals. Data came from immunoSEQ multiplex PCR; TCRdb stores just in-frame clones and leaves some out. Of over a million clones in the sample, around 78% were seen once. Sequencing input: memory CD4+ T cells from PBMCs. Subset defined: CD45RA-negative fraction. All receptors come from a man aged 18 to 29 in good health. Some clones in this sample may be carry-over from other donors' samples.

The CDR3 protein is CASSRQGSSGNTIYF. The CDR3 DNA follows: TGTGCCAGCAGCCGTCAGGGGAGCTCTGGAAACACCATATATTTT. This rearrangement joins TRBV7-9 to TRBJ1-3, with TRBD1 as a possible D gene (6 bases). This CDR3 comprises 15 residues. With 5 bases removed from V and 0 bases from J, the gap between germline ends came to 11 bases. Germline values: CDR1 SEHNR, CDR2 FQNEAQ (reference sequence).

The chain combines TRBV7-9 with TRBJ1-2; D is unresolved. V gave up 2 bases and J gave up 2 bases, with 9 bases separating them. CDR1 is SEHNR, CDR2 FQNEAQ, per germline (reference sequence). The length of the CDR3 is 14 residues. CDR3 residues: CASSLIPTNYGYTF. The CDR3 DNA follows: TGTGCCAGCAGCTTAATACCGACCAACTATGGCTACACCTTC.

The chain joins TRBV4-2 to TRBJ2-3; D may be TRBD2 (5 bases). This CDR3 region has 18 residues. Germline V gene data show CDR1 as LGHNA and CDR2 as YNFKEQ. The V gene lost 0 bases and the J gene lost 3 bases, with 19 bases spanning the gap. The CDR3 protein is CASSQDRAVSGGTDTQYF. The CDR3 DNA sequence: TGTGCCAGCAGCCAAGACCGCGCCGTGAGCGGCGGGACAGATACGCAGTATTTT.

This chain connects TRBV5-1 to TRBJ2-1; D uncertain. CDR3 size: 12 residues. The germline V gene encodes CDR1 SGHRS and CDR2 YFSETQ. The germline V and J ends were trimmed by 4 bases and 9 bases, with 11 bases remaining between them. The chain's CDR3 is CASSVGSSEQFF. The CDR3 DNA reads TGCGCCAGCAGCGTAGGGTCTAGTGAGCAGTTCTTC.

The chain couples TRBV28 to TRBJ1-2, with unresolved D. There are 13 residues in the CDR3. The germline V gene encodes CDR1 MDHEN and CDR2 SYDVKM. Trimming left V 6 bases short and J 4 bases short, with 12 bases between. In DNA form, the CDR3 reads TGTGCCAGCAGGGGCGGGCCGAGCTATGGCTACACCTTC. This gives the protein CASRGGPSYGYTF.

This clone was found once. Other DNA sequences in the sample encode the same CDR3. The V call is TRBV29-1, the J call TRBJ2-1, with TRBD1 as a possible D gene (6 bases). V was clipped by 1 base and J by 1 base, with 11 bases between them. This CDR3 has 15 residues. Germline V gene sequence: CDR1 SQVTM, CDR2 ANQGSEA. The CDR3 spells CSVEGGPGSYNEQFF. As DNA, the CDR3 is TGCAGCGTTGAAGGGGGGCCGGGGTCCTACAATGAGCAGTTCTTC.

The chain has TRBV7-6 and TRBJ2-4, with 10 bases fitting TRBD1. The CDR3 sequence is 21 residues long. Germline lookup yields CDR1 SGHVS and CDR2 FNYEAQ. Trimming removed 1 base from V and 0 bases from J; junction bases left unmatched: 15. The CDR3 nucleotides read TGTGCCAGCAGCTTAGAGGCCTGGGACAGGGGTATAGCGGGAGCCAAAAACATTCAGTACTTC. It translates to CASSLEAWDRGIAGAKNIQYF.

The genes are TRBV7-7 and TRBJ2-5, with 11 bases aligning to TRBD1. The CDR3 sequence is 16 residues long. Losses at the gene ends were 5 bases for V and 1 base for J; bases not matched to a gene: 6. Germline V gene sequence: CDR1 SSHAT, CDR2 FNYEAQ (reference sequence). In DNA, the CDR3 is TGTGCCAGCAGCCGGGTCGGGACAGGGGGCCAAGAGACCCAGTACTTC. It specifies CASSRVGTGGQETQYF.

The chain carries TRBV28 and TRBJ2-6; D possibly corresponds to TRBD1 (5 bases). Trimming removed 7 bases at V and 2 bases at J, with 15 bases between. This CDR3 has 16 residues. Germline V gene sequence: CDR1 MDHEN, CDR2 SYDVKM. Here the CDR3 DNA reads TGTGCCAGCATTTCTGGGGCAGGGACTGGGGCCAACGTCCTGACTTTC. It codes for CASISGAGTGANVLTF.

The chain joins TRBV29-1 to TRBJ2-5, with 8 bases identical to TRBD1. Trimming cost V 6 bases and J 4 bases; bases outside gene matches: 4. From germline, CDR1 is SQVTM and CDR2 ANQGSEA. The CDR3 is 12 residues long. The chain's CDR3 is CSVGGQVETQYF. The CDR3, as DNA: TGCAGCGTGGGGGGACAGGTAGAGACCCAGTACTTC.

The rearrangement uses TRBV6-6 and TRBJ1-4; weak D call: TRBD1 (6 bases). Germline V lookup: CDR1 MNHNY, CDR2 SVGAGI (reference sequence). The V end lost 5 bases, the J end lost 4 bases, and 14 bases lay between the germline ends. The CDR3 has 15 amino acids. The CDR3 region has the DNA TGTGCCAGCAGTCGCGGGGAGGGGGTTAATGAAAAACTGTTTTTT. It yields the protein CASSRGEGVNEKLFF.

Notes on this clone: This may arise from a read error, as a much more abundant clone is one base away. The same CDR3 can be traced to other DNA sequences in this sample. This chain uses TRBV7-2 with TRBJ2-2; D gene unclear. There are 14 residues in the CDR3. V lost 2 bases and J 1 base, leaving 5 bases between the germline ends. In germline, CDR1 is SGHTA, CDR2 FQGNSA. As DNA, the CDR3 is TGTGCCAGCAGCTTATCCAGGAACACCGGGGAGCTGTTTTTT. Encoded protein: CASSLSRNTGELFF.

The count of this clone is one. The chain couples TRBV28 to TRBJ1-5; D is perhaps TRBD1 (5 bases). Trimming took off 3 bases at V and 6 bases at J, with 12 bases between the two ends. CDR1 and CDR2 (germline): MDHEN, SYDVKM. The CDR3 sequence is 14 residues long. The CDR3 reads CASSFGGGFQPQHF. In DNA, the CDR3 is TGTGCCAGCAGTTTTGGGGGAGGGTTTCAGCCCCAGCATTTT.

Only a few counts were recorded for this clone. CDR3 sequence reads: CASSVRGETQYF. The CDR3 region has the DNA TGTGCCAGCAGCGTCAGAGGGGAGACCCAGTACTTC. This sequence joins TRBV11-2 and TRBJ2-5; possibly TRBD2 for D (5 bases). This CDR3 is 12 amino acids long. V was cut by 5 bases and J by 5 bases, with 9 bases left in between. Germline V gene sequence: CDR1 SGHAT, CDR2 FQNNGV.

The V gene is TRBV18, the J gene TRBJ1-1; 7 bases fit TRBD1. Germline values: CDR1 KGHSH, CDR2 LQKENI. The CDR3 spans 14 residues. The J segment lost 5 bases and the V segment lost 2 bases, leaving 5 bases of the junction unmatched. The CDR3 reads CASSPEAGGTEAFF. The CDR3 DNA reads TGTGCCAGCTCACCAGAGGCAGGGGGGACTGAAGCTTTCTTT.

This clone was counted once. The V and J genes are TRBV14 and TRBJ2-5; the D gene is possibly TRBD1 (6 bases). The V and J ends lost 4 bases and 13 bases respectively, with 19 bases between them. Per germline, CDR1 SGHDN and CDR2 FVKESK. The CDR3 extends over 13 amino acids. The chain's CDR3 is CASSLILGDRMYF. Written as DNA, the CDR3 is TGTGCCAGCAGCCTAATTTTGGGAGACAGGATGTACTTC.

The chain carries TRBV5-1 and TRBJ1-2, with a possible D match to TRBD1 (6 bases). Germline CDR1 and CDR2: SGHRS and YFSETQ. This CDR3 comprises 15 residues. The germline V and J ends were trimmed by 1 base and 3 bases, with 13 bases remaining between them. The CDR3 is CASSLYQGLYYGYTF. The CDR3 DNA sequence: TGCGCCAGCAGCTTGTATCAGGGGCTATACTATGGCTACACCTTC.

This chain joins TRBV10-2 and TRBJ2-7; D perhaps matches TRBD2 (5 bases). Germline V gives CDR1 WSHSY, CDR2 SAAADI. Trimming removed 6 bases at V and 4 bases at J, with 10 bases between. The CDR3 covers 12 residues. In DNA form, the CDR3 reads TGCGCCAGCAGGGACTGGAGGTACGAGCAGTACTTC. Protein product: CASRDWRYEQYF.

The chain couples TRBV7-2 to TRBJ2-1; TRBD2 aligns across 12 bases. Per germline, CDR1 SGHTA and CDR2 FQGNSA. The CDR3 length is 15 residues. V lost 5 bases, J lost 7 bases, and 6 bases stayed unmatched. In DNA form, the CDR3 reads TGTGCCAGCAGCCTCCAGACTAGCGGGAGTAATGAGCAGTTCTTC. This sequence encodes CASSLQTSGSNEQFF.

Details on this clone: This likely stems from a read error, as it lies one base from a far larger clone. Other nucleotide sequences from this sample produce the same CDR3. The V gene is TRBV6-5, the J gene TRBJ1-2, with D tentatively TRBD1 (6 bases). Germline CDR1 MNHEY, CDR2 SVGAGI. The germline V and J ends were trimmed by 7 bases and 5 bases, with 14 bases remaining between them. The CDR3 runs to 13 residues. CDR3 in amino acids: CASKLNREYGYTF. In DNA form, the CDR3 reads TGTGCCAGCAAACTAAACAGGGAATATGGCTACACCTTC.

V usage is TRBV7-3 and J usage is TRBJ1-2; D is ambiguous. V was cut by 4 bases and J by 3 bases, with 12 bases left in between. The CDR3 has 14 amino acids. Germline V CDR1 and CDR2: SGHTA, FQGTGA. CDR3 bases: TGTGCCAGCAGCTCCTCACCTGAAGACTATGGCTACACCTTC. Translated, it gives CASSSSPEDYGYTF.

This chain joins TRBV28 and TRBJ2-1; D call uncertain. Germline V CDR1 and CDR2: MDHEN, SYDVKM. Trimming took 6 bases from V and 4 from J, leaving 10 bases between them. This CDR3 contains 13 residues. For the CDR3, the DNA is TGTGCCAGCAGGTCGCCAAATTACAATGAGCAGTTCTTC. It encodes CASRSPNYNEQFF. Together with reference TRBV28 and TRBJ2-1, the CDR3 gives the full variable domain: DVKVTQSSRYLVKRTGEKVFLECVQDMDHENMFWYRQDPGLGLRLIYFSYDVKMKEKGDIPEGYSVSREKKERFSLILESASTNQTSMYLCASRSPNYNEQFFGPGTRLTVL.

The chain joins TRBV7-9 to TRBJ2-2; 14 nucleotides match TRBD2. V was pared by 5 bases and J by 2 bases, with 7 bases of the junction left unmatched. Germline V gene lookup returns CDR1 SEHNR and CDR2 FQNEAQ (reference sequence). The length of the CDR3 is 18 residues. DNA for the CDR3: TGTGCCAGCAGCCCTCGGGGACTAGCGGGAGTTAACACCGGGGAGCTGTTTTTT. It translates to CASSPRGLAGVNTGELFF.

The chain links TRBV5-4 to TRBJ1-4; the D gene is possibly TRBD1 (6 bases). Trimming stripped 2 bases from V and 4 bases from J, with 12 bases between. The CDR3 covers 15 residues. The germline CDR1 and CDR2 sequences are SGHNT and YYREEE (reference sequence). The CDR3, as DNA: TGTGCCAGCAGCTTAAGGGGGGCGCTTAATGAAAAACTGTTTTTT. Encoded protein: CASSLRGALNEKLFF.

The chain carries TRBV28 and TRBJ2-7, with TRBD2 matching over 8 bases. CDR1 and CDR2 (germline): MDHEN, SYDVKM. The CDR3 spans 17 residues. Trimming cost V 4 bases and J 2 bases; bases outside gene matches: 13. In nucleotides, the CDR3 is TGTGCCAGCAGTTCCCCTCAGGGGCTAGCGGGTACCTACGAGCAGTACTTC. Residues: CASSSPQGLAGTYEQYF.

This clone was seen a few times. The CDR3 region is CAWSSRTPSTEAFF. CDR3 sequence (DNA): TGTGCCTGGAGTTCTCGGACACCCAGCACTGAAGCTTTCTTT. The rearrangement joins TRBV30 to TRBJ1-1, with D possibly matching TRBD1 (5 bases). The V end lost 2 bases, the J end lost 4 bases, and 14 bases lay between the germline ends. There are 14 residues in the CDR3. The germline V gene encodes CDR1 GTSNPN and CDR2 SVGIG (reference sequence).

This clone was picked up a small number of times. This sequence joins TRBV9 and TRBJ2-1; a possible D gene is TRBD1 (6 bases). The V gene's germline CDR1 is SGDLS and CDR2 YYNGEE. This CDR3 has 17 residues. The V end was cut by 2 bases, the J end by 7 bases, with 22 bases between. CDR3 nucleotides: TGTGCCAGCAGCGTTCCGCAGGGGCGGCCTACGGGGAATGAGCAGTTCTTC. Translation gives CASSVPQGRPTGNEQFF.

The CDR3 here is CASSLAGYNSAEAFF. CDR3 nucleotides: TGTGCCAGCAGCTTGGCAGGGTACAATTCGGCTGAAGCTTTCTTT. The rearrangement links TRBV5-4 to TRBJ1-1, with D perhaps matching TRBD1 (5 bases). Germline values: CDR1 SGHNT, CDR2 YYREEE (reference sequence). V dropped 0 bases and J dropped 6 bases, with 15 bases sitting between them. CDR3 length equals 15 residues.

The rearrangement joins TRBV5-1 to TRBJ2-1; weak D call: TRBD1 (6 bases). The germline V gene encodes CDR1 SGHRS and CDR2 YFSETQ. V was cut by 3 bases and J by 9 bases, with 10 bases left in between. The CDR3 length is 12 residues. CDR3 bases: TGCGCCAGCAGCTCCAGCAGGGGTGAGCAGTTCTTC. This gives the protein CASSSSRGEQFF.

This clone was seen a few times. Other DNA sequences in this sample translate to the same CDR3. The chain links TRBV20-1 to TRBJ2-7; D ambiguous. The CDR3 extends over 10 amino acids. The V gene's germline CDR1 is DFQATT and CDR2 SNEGSKA (reference sequence). The chain's CDR3 is CSALGSEQYF. The CDR3 nucleotides read TGCAGCGCACTTGGTAGCGAGCAGTACTTC.